The 32 T cell receptor beta chains below were found in one sample sequenced in a study of identical twins. MiXCR was run by TCRdb on the 5' RACE reads, yielding one entry per CDR3 protein. The table records 640,000 or so distinct CDR3 sequences, around 6.1% of them present only once. Sequencing was carried out using naive T cells sorted from blood. The receptors come from a man in his late teens or twenties in good health.

This rearrangement joins TRBV29-1 to TRBJ2-2; a possible D gene is TRBD1 (5 bases). Trimming pared 6 bases from V and 6 bases from J, leaving 14 bases between. The CDR3 runs 13 residues. CDR1 and CDR2 from the germline V gene are SQVTM and ANQGSEA. DNA for the CDR3: TGCAGCGTAGCCGCAGGGTCCCCCGGGGAGCTGTTTTTT. Its translation is CSVAAGSPGELFF.

This clonotype was counted between two and nine times. The chain has TRBV30 and TRBJ2-1, with 11 nucleotides matching TRBD2. The CDR3 loop spans 15 amino acids. Unmatched junction bases numbered 7, after V lost 5 bases and J lost 4 bases. The germline V gene encodes CDR1 GTSNPN and CDR2 SVGIG (reference sequence). The CDR3 region has the DNA TGTGCCTGGGGGGTACTAGCGGGAGAATACAATGAGCAGTTCTTC. Translated: CAWGVLAGEYNEQFF.

At least ten counts were recorded for this clonotype. This sequence joins TRBV20-1 and TRBJ2-5, with TRBD2 as a possible D gene (7 bases). V was trimmed by 4 bases and J by 10 bases, leaving 22 bases between them. Germline-derived CDR1 and CDR2 are DFQATT and SNEGSKA (reference sequence). The CDR3 spans 14 residues. The CDR3 is CSAIPSGGAGGQYF. For the CDR3, the DNA is TGCAGTGCTATACCGAGTGGGGGGGCCGGGGGCCAGTACTTC.

This clonotype was recorded at least ten times. The chain joins TRBV7-2 to TRBJ2-1, with 8 bases fitting TRBD2. V lost 3 bases to trimming and J lost 4 bases; unmatched junction nucleotides: 5. Germline V lookup: CDR1 SGHTA, CDR2 FQGNSA. The CDR3 totals 15 residues. The CDR3 loop reads CASSLSGSLYNEQFF. CDR3 nucleotides: TGTGCCAGCAGCTTGAGCGGGAGTTTGTACAATGAGCAGTTCTTC.

This clonotype was counted at least ten times. The chain's CDR3 is CASSTRTGGIGNQPQHF. The CDR3 bases are TGTGCCAGCAGTACCCGGACAGGGGGCATTGGCAATCAGCCCCAGCATTTT. The chain joins TRBV12-3 or TRBV12-4 to TRBJ1-5, with 11 bases that match TRBD1. The V and J ends lost 5 bases and 2 bases, in that order; junction bases with no gene match: 8. The CDR3 sequence is 17 residues long.

In this sample, this clonotype turned up many times. The CDR3 nucleotides read TGTGCCACCAGCAGTCTCCGGGGTCAAGAGACCCAGTACTTC. Translation: CATSSLRGQETQYF. J is TRBJ2-5 and V is TRBV15, with D possibly TRBD2 on 5 matching bases. Trimming stripped 3 bases from V and 2 bases from J, with 10 bases between. The CDR3 runs to 14 residues. The germline V gene has CDR1 LNHNV and CDR2 YYDKDF (reference sequence).

This clonotype was observed at least ten times. The chain recombines TRBV12-3 or TRBV12-4 with TRBJ2-1; D is undetermined. The V gene lost 7 bases and the J gene lost 6 bases, with 16 bases spanning the gap. The CDR3 contains 14 residues. The CDR3, as DNA: TGTGCCAGCAACAAACCGGCTAGTCCCAATGAGCAGTTCTTC. This encodes CASNKPASPNEQFF.

This clonotype appeared many times. The V and J genes are TRBV6-2 or TRBV6-3 and TRBJ2-7; D is perhaps TRBD1 or TRBD2 (5 bases each). CDR3 length: 14 residues. Trimming stripped 8 bases from V and 6 bases from J, with 20 bases between. The germline V gene has CDR1 MNHEY and CDR2 SVGEGT. The CDR3 reads CASVWGPERREQYF. CDR3 DNA sequence: TGTGCCAGCGTATGGGGACCGGAACGTCGCGAGCAGTACTTC.

V and J are TRBV9 and TRBJ2-7; 8 bases match TRBD2. CDR1 and CDR2 from the germline V gene are SGDLS and YYNGEE. V gave up 4 bases and J gave up 1 base; unmatched junction bases: 13. The CDR3 has 17 residues. CDR3 sequence: CASSPGGSGTGSYEQYF. The CDR3 nucleotides read TGTGCCAGCAGCCCGGGGGGTAGCGGGACGGGTTCCTACGAGCAGTACTTC. The full variable domain, with the rest looked up from reference TRBV9 and TRBJ2-7, is DSGVTQTPKHLITATGQRVTLRCSPRSGDLSVYWYQQSLDQGLQFLIQYYNGEERAKGNILERFSAQQFPDLHSELNLSSLELGDSALYFCASSPGGSGTGSYEQYFGPGTRLTVT.

This clonotype was detected many times. The CDR3 sequence is CASPGGAGETQYF. CDR3 in DNA: TGTGCCAGCCCCGGGGGAGCCGGGGAGACCCAGTACTTC. V gene TRBV12-3 or TRBV12-4 combines with J gene TRBJ2-5; perhaps TRBD2 as D (6 bases). Trimming took off 8 bases at V and 5 bases at J, with 15 bases between the two ends. This CDR3 spans 13 amino acids.

CDR3 sequence reads: CAQPLASYNEQFF. CDR3 nucleotides: TGTGCCCAGCCCCTAGCCTCCTACAATGAGCAGTTCTTC. The chain uses TRBV2 and TRBJ2-1, with a weak D call TRBD2 (5 bases). The V end was cut by 11 bases, the J end by 0 bases, with 11 bases between. Germline V gene sequence: CDR1 SNHLY, CDR2 FYNNEI. The CDR3 is made up of 13 amino acids.

The chain employs TRBV20-1 and TRBJ2-1; D unclear. With 0 bases removed from V and 0 bases from J, the gap between germline ends came to 9 bases. CDR3 size: 15 residues. Germline-derived CDR1 and CDR2 are DFQATT and SNEGSKA (reference sequence). CDR3 amino acids: CSAREVPNSYNEQFF. DNA for the CDR3: TGCAGTGCTAGAGAGGTACCTAACTCCTACAATGAGCAGTTCTTC.

V usage is TRBV20-1 and J usage is TRBJ2-7, with 15 positions matching TRBD2. The CDR3 contains 17 residues. Germline V CDR1 and CDR2: DFQATT, SNEGSKA (reference sequence). The ends lost 2 bases at V and 6 bases at J; junction bases unmatched: 11. In nucleotides, the CDR3 is TGCAGTGCTAGATGGGCAAGGACTAGCGGGAGGGTGGGCGAGCAGTACTTC. Translation: CSARWARTSGRVGEQYF.

The table lists this clonotype with many counts. V gene TRBV12-3 or TRBV12-4 combines with J gene TRBJ1-5, with no clear D. Trimming removed 6 bases at V and 0 bases at J, with 12 bases between. The CDR3 is made up of 15 amino acids. The CDR3 DNA follows: TGTGCCAGCAGCACCACGTTCAGTAGCAATCAGCCCCAGCATTTT. It translates to CASSTTFSSNQPQHF.

The rearrangement joins TRBV6-2 or TRBV6-3 to TRBJ2-1; D may be TRBD1 (6 bases). Germline V gene sequence: CDR1 MNHEY, CDR2 SVGEGT. The CDR3 has 13 residues. Trimming removed 2 bases from V and 7 bases from J, with 9 bases in between. CDR3 DNA sequence: TGTGCCAGCAGTTACACAGGGTTAAATGAGCAGTTCTTC. Protein: CASSYTGLNEQFF.

The chain uses TRBV14 and TRBJ1-4; 9 positions agree with TRBD1. V shed 6 bases and J 8 bases; nucleotides not matched to a gene: 13. This CDR3 has 16 residues. The germline CDR1 and CDR2 sequences are SGHDN and FVKESK. The CDR3 DNA follows: TGTGCCAGCAGTCGCAATGGGACAGGGCGAAACGAAAAACTGTTTTTT. It specifies CASSRNGTGRNEKLFF.

A few counts support this clonotype. The chain links TRBV11-2 to TRBJ1-5; tentative D call: TRBD1 (6 bases). CDR3 size: 15 residues. With 0 bases removed from V and 3 bases from J, the gap between germline ends came to 9 bases. Germline assignment: CDR1 SGHAT and CDR2 FQNNGV. The CDR3 is CASSLDGGPNQPQHF. In DNA, the CDR3 is TGTGCCAGCAGCTTAGACGGGGGGCCCAATCAGCCCCAGCATTTT.

This clonotype was seen repeatedly, ten times or more. The chain links TRBV10-3 to TRBJ2-7, with 8 bases identical to TRBD1. This CDR3 is built from 14 residues. V was pared by 5 bases and J by 5 bases, with 8 bases of the junction left unmatched. Germline V lookup: CDR1 ENHRY, CDR2 SYGVKD. CDR3 sequence reads: CAISKNPGQDEQYF. Here the CDR3 DNA reads TGTGCCATCAGTAAAAACCCGGGACAGGACGAGCAGTACTTC.

This clonotype was counted ten times or more. CDR3 DNA: TGTGCCAGCAGCCAAGTGGAACAGGGCCCATACGAGCAGTACTTC. Translation gives CASSQVEQGPYEQYF. The genes are TRBV14 and TRBJ2-7; possibly TRBD1 for D (6 bases). Per the germline V gene, CDR1 is SGHDN and CDR2 is FVKESK. The CDR3 is 15 amino acids. The V gene lost 1 base and the J gene lost 4 bases, with 14 bases spanning the gap.

V gene TRBV6-1 combines with J gene TRBJ2-7, with D tentatively TRBD2 (7 bases). The CDR3 totals 14 residues. Per germline, CDR1 MNHNS and CDR2 SASEGT. Trimming shortened V by 7 bases and J by 7 bases, and 20 bases separated the two germline ends. The CDR3 DNA sequence: TGTGCCAGCACGGTAGGCAGGGGAGGGGGTGAGCAGTACTTC. Encoded protein: CASTVGRGGGEQYF.

In its sample, this clonotype was seen a few times. CDR3 DNA: TGTGCCAGCAGCTTATTGGTCGAAGCTTTCTTT. Protein: CASSLLVEAFF. The rearrangement joins TRBV7-2 to TRBJ1-1; D not resolved. This CDR3 is 11 amino acids long. The V gene lost 2 bases and the J gene lost 8 bases, with 6 bases spanning the gap. The germline V gene encodes CDR1 SGHTA and CDR2 FQGNSA.

This clonotype was observed a handful of times. The chain is built from TRBV4-3 and TRBJ1-4; weak D call: TRBD1 (6 bases). In germline, CDR1 is LGHNA, CDR2 YSLEER. The ends were cut back, 4 bases at V and 8 bases at J, with 17 bases in the middle. The CDR3 is 15 residues long. The chain's CDR3 is CASSRGLRQEEKLFF. DNA of the CDR3: TGCGCCAGCAGCCGGGGGTTACGACAGGAAGAAAAACTGTTTTTT.

This clonotype has a count of ten or more. The chain is built from TRBV20-1 and TRBJ2-5; TRBD1 matches 7 bases. CDR1 DFQATT and CDR2 SNEGSKA come from the germline V gene (reference sequence). The trim removed 2 bases at V and 5 bases at J, leaving 8 bases unmatched. The CDR3 length is 14 residues. Written as DNA, the CDR3 is TGCAGTGCTAGACCGGGACAGCGGATGGAGACCCAGTACTTC. Residues: CSARPGQRMETQYF.

In its sample, this clonotype was seen a few times. J is TRBJ2-7 and V is TRBV7-9; D might be TRBD2 (6 bases). The CDR3 spans 13 residues. The germline gives CDR1 SEHNR, CDR2 FQNEAQ (reference sequence). Trimming cost V 8 bases and J 7 bases, with 18 bases left between them. Here the CDR3 DNA reads TGTGCCAGCGGAACGGGGGACGCAGGAGAGCAGTACGTC. It encodes CASGTGDAGEQYV.

This clonotype was seen many times. This sequence joins TRBV20-1 and TRBJ1-6; 7 nucleotides match TRBD1. CDR1 is DFQATT, CDR2 SNEGSKA, per germline (reference sequence). The CDR3 consists of 14 residues. Trimming removed 3 bases from V and 6 bases from J; junction bases left unmatched: 5. CDR3 residues: CSASKGASNSPLHF. The CDR3 nucleotides read TGCAGTGCTAGTAAGGGGGCAAGTAATTCACCCCTCCACTTT.

This clonotype occurred many times. The DNA for the CDR3 is TGTGCCAGCAGCCCCCGCCAGTTAGCGGGAGTAGACGATGAGCAGTTCTTC. Translating it yields CASSPRQLAGVDDEQFF. The V and J genes are TRBV12-3 or TRBV12-4 and TRBJ2-1, with 9 bases lining up with TRBD2. The trim removed 6 bases at V and 8 bases at J, leaving 17 bases unmatched. This CDR3 comprises 17 residues.

This clonotype was seen at least ten times. Germline and junction disagree at one end, which may indicate a read error. The chain recombines TRBV20-1 with TRBJ2-1, with D possibly TRBD2 on 5 matching bases. Germline V CDR1 and CDR2: DFQATT, SNEGSKA (reference sequence). This CDR3 contains 15 residues. The DNA for the CDR3 is TGCAGTACTAGAGATGAGGGAAGCTCCTACAATGAGCAGTTCTTC. It specifies CSTRDEGSSYNEQFF.

At least ten counts were recorded for this clonotype. The CDR3 reads CASSQQRTSSGNTIYF. The CDR3 region has the DNA TGTGCCAGCAGCCAACAGAGAACCTCCTCTGGAAACACCATATATTTT. This chain connects TRBV9 to TRBJ1-3; D gene unclear. CDR3 length equals 16 residues. The germline V gene has CDR1 SGDLS and CDR2 YYNGEE. The V end lost 4 bases, the J end lost 0 bases, and 14 bases lay between the germline ends.

This clonotype was counted at least ten times. The V gene is TRBV20-1, the J gene TRBJ1-2; unclear D gene. The V end lost 1 base, the J end lost 8 bases, and 8 bases lay between the germline ends. The length of the CDR3 is 11 residues. Germline CDR1 is DFQATT and CDR2 is SNEGSKA (reference sequence). CDR3 coding DNA: TGCAGTGCTAGAGCCCAGAAAGGCTACACCTTC. This codes for CSARAQKGYTF.

The table lists this clonotype with many counts. The rearrangement links TRBV18 to TRBJ2-1; unclear D gene. The CDR3 runs 14 residues. V was pared by 8 bases and J by 0 bases, with 11 bases between. Per germline, CDR1 KGHSH and CDR2 LQKENI. The CDR3 protein is CASAVLSSYNEQFF. CDR3 in DNA: TGTGCCAGCGCAGTACTTAGCTCCTACAATGAGCAGTTCTTC.

This clonotype was counted ten times or more. Written as DNA, the CDR3 is TGCAGTGCTAGAGATCTAAGGGGCTCAGATACGCAGTATTTT. This gives the protein CSARDLRGSDTQYF. The V call is TRBV20-1, the J call TRBJ2-3, with D perhaps TRBD1 (5 bases). V gave up 0 bases and J gave up 4 bases, with 11 bases separating them. Germline assignment: CDR1 DFQATT and CDR2 SNEGSKA (reference sequence). CDR3 length: 14 residues.

This chain uses TRBV28 with TRBJ2-2; TRBD2 is a possible D gene (6 bases). The CDR3 sequence is 14 residues long. V was pared by 2 bases and J by 5 bases, with 9 bases between. The germline V gene has CDR1 MDHEN and CDR2 SYDVKM. The chain's CDR3 is CASSLGGPTGELFF. CDR3 DNA sequence: TGTGCCAGCAGTTTAGGAGGGCCGACCGGGGAGCTGTTTTTT.